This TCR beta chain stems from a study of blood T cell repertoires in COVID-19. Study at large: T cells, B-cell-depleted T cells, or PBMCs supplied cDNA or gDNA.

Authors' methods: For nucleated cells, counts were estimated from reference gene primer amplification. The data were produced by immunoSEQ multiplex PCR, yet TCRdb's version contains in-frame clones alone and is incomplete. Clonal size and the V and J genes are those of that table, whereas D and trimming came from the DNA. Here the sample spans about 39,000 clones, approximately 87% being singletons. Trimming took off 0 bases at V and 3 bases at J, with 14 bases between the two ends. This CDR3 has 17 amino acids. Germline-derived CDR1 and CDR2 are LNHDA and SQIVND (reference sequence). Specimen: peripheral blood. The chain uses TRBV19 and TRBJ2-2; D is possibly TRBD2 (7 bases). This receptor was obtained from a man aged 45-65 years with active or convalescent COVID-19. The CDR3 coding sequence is TGTGCCAGTAGTATAGAAACGGGGGGCCCAGACACCGGGGAGCTGTTTTTT. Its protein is CASSIETGGPDTGELFF.